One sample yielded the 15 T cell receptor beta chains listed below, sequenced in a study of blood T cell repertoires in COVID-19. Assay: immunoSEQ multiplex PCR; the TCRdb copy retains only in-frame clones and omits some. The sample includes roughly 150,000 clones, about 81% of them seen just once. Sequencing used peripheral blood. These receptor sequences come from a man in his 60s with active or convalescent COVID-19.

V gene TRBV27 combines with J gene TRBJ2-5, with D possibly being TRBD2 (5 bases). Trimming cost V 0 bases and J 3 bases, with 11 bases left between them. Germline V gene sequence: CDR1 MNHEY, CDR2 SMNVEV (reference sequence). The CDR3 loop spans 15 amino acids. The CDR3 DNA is TGTGCCAGCAGTTTATCGTTTTGGGAGAAAGAGACCCAGTACTTC. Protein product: CASSLSFWEKETQYF.

The CDR3 sequence is CATSAFLAGNNEQFF. DNA of the CDR3: TGTGCCACCAGTGCCTTTCTAGCGGGAAACAATGAGCAGTTCTTC. The chain joins TRBV24-1 to TRBJ2-1; 9 nucleotides match TRBD2. V was clipped by 5 bases and J by 5 bases; unmatched bases: 6. Germline loops: CDR1 KGHDR, CDR2 SFDVKD. The length of the CDR3 is 15 residues.

CDR3 loop: CASSPVTNSNTEAFF. The CDR3 nucleotides are TGTGCCAGCTCACCAGTGACTAACTCGAACACTGAAGCTTTCTTT. The J gene is TRBJ1-1, the V gene TRBV18; no clear D. CDR1 KGHSH and CDR2 LQKENI come from the germline V gene. This CDR3 comprises 15 residues. V was cut by 2 bases and J by 1 base, with 11 bases left in between.

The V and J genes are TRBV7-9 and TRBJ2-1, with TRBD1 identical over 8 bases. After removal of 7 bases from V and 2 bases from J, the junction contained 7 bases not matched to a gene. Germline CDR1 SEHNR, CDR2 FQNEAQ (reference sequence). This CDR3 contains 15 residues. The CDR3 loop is CASNDPTGAYNEQFF. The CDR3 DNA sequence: TGTGCCAGCAACGATCCGACAGGGGCCTACAATGAGCAGTTCTTC.

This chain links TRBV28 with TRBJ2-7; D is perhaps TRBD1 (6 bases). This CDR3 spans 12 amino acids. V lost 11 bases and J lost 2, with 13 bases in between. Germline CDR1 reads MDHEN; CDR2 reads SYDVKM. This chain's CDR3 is CASGVGTYEQYF. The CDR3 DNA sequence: TGTGCCTCAGGGGTGGGAACCTACGAGCAGTACTTC.

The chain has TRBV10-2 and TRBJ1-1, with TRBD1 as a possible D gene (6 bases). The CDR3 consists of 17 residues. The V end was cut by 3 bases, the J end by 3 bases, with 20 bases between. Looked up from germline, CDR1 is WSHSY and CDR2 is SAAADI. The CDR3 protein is CASSDPRTVRGDTEAFF. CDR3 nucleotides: TGCGCCAGCAGTGATCCGAGGACAGTCCGGGGGGACACTGAAGCTTTCTTT.

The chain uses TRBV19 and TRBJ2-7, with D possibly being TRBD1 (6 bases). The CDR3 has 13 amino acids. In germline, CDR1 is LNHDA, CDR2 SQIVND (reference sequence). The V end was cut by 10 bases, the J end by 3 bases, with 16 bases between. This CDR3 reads CATSLRGVYEQYF. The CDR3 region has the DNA TGTGCCACGTCACTCAGGGGAGTCTACGAGCAGTACTTC.

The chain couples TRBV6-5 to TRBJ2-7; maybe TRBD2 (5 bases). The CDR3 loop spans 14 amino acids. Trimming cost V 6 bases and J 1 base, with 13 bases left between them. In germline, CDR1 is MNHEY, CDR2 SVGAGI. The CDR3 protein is CASSGRGKSYEQYF. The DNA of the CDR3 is TGTGCCAGCAGCGGCAGAGGGAAATCCTACGAGCAGTACTTC.

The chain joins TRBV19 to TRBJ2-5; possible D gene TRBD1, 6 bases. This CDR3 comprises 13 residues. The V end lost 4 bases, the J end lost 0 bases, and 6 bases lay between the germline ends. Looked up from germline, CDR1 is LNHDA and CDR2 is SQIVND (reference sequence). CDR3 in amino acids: CASSRQDQETQYF. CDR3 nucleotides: TGTGCCAGTAGTAGACAGGACCAAGAGACCCAGTACTTC.

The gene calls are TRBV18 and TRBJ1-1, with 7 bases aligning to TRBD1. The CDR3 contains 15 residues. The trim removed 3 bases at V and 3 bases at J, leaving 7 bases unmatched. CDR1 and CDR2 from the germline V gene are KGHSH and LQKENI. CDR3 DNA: TGTGCCAGCTCACCCGGACAGGTGGGGGACACTGAAGCTTTCTTT. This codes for CASSPGQVGDTEAFF.

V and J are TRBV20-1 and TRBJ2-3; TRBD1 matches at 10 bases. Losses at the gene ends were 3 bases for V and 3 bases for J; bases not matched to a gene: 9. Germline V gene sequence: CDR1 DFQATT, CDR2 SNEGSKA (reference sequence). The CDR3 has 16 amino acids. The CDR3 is CSASHGTGVTTDTQYF. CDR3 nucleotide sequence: TGCAGTGCTAGTCATGGGACAGGGGTTACGACAGATACGCAGTATTTT.

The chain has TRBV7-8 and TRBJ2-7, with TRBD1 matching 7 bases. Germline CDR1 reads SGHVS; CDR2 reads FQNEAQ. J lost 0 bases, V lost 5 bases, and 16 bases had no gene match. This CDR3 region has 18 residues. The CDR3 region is CASSTDPGQFGSSYEQYF. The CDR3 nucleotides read TGTGCCAGCAGCACCGATCCGGGACAGTTCGGATCCTCCTACGAGCAGTACTTC.

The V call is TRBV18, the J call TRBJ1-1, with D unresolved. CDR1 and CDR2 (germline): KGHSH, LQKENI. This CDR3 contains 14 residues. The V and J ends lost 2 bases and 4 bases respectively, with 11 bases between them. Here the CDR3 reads CASSPAVSITEAFF. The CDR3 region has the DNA TGTGCCAGCTCACCAGCCGTCAGTATCACTGAAGCTTTCTTT.

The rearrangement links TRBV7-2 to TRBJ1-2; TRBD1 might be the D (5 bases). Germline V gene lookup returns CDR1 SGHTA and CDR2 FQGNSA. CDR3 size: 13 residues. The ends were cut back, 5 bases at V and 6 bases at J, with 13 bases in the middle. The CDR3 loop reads CASSAWGVDGYTF. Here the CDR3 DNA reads TGTGCCAGCAGCGCCTGGGGGGTGGATGGCTACACCTTC.

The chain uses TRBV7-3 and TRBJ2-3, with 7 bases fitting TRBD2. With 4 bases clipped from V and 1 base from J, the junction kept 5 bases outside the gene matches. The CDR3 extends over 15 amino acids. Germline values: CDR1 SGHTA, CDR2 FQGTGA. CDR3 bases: TGTGCCAGCAGCTCGTACAGCGGGGGCACAGATACGCAGTATTTT. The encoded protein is CASSSYSGGTDTQYF.